This entry describes one T cell receptor (beta chain). The CDR3 is 14 amino acids. Germline V gene data show CDR1 as MNHNY and CDR2 as SVGAGI (reference sequence). V shed 6 bases, J shed 3 bases, and the junction held 4 bases outside the gene matches. The repertoire was sequenced with immunoSEQ multiplex PCR; TCRdb's copy has only in-frame clones and lacks some. Seen here are 220,000 or so clones, just under 85% observed once, and the top ten hold around 1.8%. These data originate in a study of blood T cell repertoires in COVID-19. Turning to the study itself: PBMCs, B-cell-depleted T cells, or T cells were the source of the cDNA or gDNA that made up the material.

The sample comprised peripheral blood. The source of this sequence is a woman older than 75 with acute or convalescent COVID-19. The genes are TRBV6-6 and TRBJ1-4; TRBD1 agrees at 7 bases. The CDR3 nucleotides read TGTGCCAGCAGCTGGGGACAGCCTAATGAAAAACTGTTTTTT. It codes for CASSWGQPNEKLFF.